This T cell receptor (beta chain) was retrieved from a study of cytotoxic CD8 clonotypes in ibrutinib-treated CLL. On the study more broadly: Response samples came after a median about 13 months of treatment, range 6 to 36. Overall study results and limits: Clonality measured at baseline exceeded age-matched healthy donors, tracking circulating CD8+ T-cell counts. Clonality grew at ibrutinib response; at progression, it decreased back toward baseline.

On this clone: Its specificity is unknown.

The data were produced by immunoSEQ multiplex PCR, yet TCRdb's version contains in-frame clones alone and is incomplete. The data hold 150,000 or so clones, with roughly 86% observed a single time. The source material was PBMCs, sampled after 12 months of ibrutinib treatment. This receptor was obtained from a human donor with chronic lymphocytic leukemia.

As DNA, the CDR3 is TGTGCCAGCAGCTCGAGCGGGGGATCCTACAATGAGCAGTTCTTC. This sequence encodes CASSSSGGSYNEQFF. This sequence joins TRBV7-3 and TRBJ2-1; the match to TRBD2 covers 8 bases. The CDR3 loop spans 15 amino acids. CDR1 SGHTA and CDR2 FQGTGA come from the germline V gene. V lost 4 bases and J lost 1; bases outside the gene matches: 3. The full variable domain, rest sourced from reference TRBV7-3 and TRBJ2-1, is GAGVSQTPSNKVTEKGKYVELRCDPISGHTALYWYRQSLGQGPEFLIYFQGTGAADDSGLPNDRFFAVRPEGSVSTLKIQRTERGDSAVYLCASSSSGGSYNEQFFGPGTRLTVL.